The 5 T cell receptor beta chains given below trace back to one sample, sequenced in a study of cytomegalovirus exposure and HLA in healthy donors. Use of 60 Vbeta and 13 Jbeta primers characterized the PCR. Measured with immunoSEQ multiplex PCR; TCRdb has only the in-frame clones, and not every one. Among some 91,000 clones listed, about 76% were seen once. Sequenced material: PBMCs. The receptors shown here come from a man aged 35-49 years in good health and CMV-seropositive.

This sequence joins TRBV27 and TRBJ2-3; D may be TRBD2 (6 bases). This CDR3 has 15 amino acids. Trimming stripped 6 bases from V and 0 bases from J, with 13 bases between. Per germline, CDR1 MNHEY and CDR2 SMNVEV (reference sequence). Here the CDR3 DNA reads TGTGCCAGCAGGGAGATCGGGGGAAGCACAGATACGCAGTATTTT. It yields the protein CASREIGGSTDTQYF.

This clone appeared a single time. The gene calls are TRBV27 and TRBJ1-1; D gene unclear. Looked up from germline, CDR1 is MNHEY and CDR2 is SMNVEV (reference sequence). V was trimmed by 2 bases and J by 0 bases, leaving 13 bases between them. CDR3 size: 16 residues. The CDR3 bases are TGTGCCAGCAGTTTAGGTCTCTCTAGTATGAACACTGAAGCTTTCTTT. Encoded protein: CASSLGLSSMNTEAFF.

This clone was recorded only once. The J gene is TRBJ2-1, the V gene TRBV9; D is unclear. Between the trimmed V and J ends, which lost 0 bases and 5 bases, there was a span of 12 bases. The CDR3 consists of 15 residues. Per germline, CDR1 SGDLS and CDR2 YYNGEE. DNA of the CDR3: TGTGCCAGCAGCGTAGGTGGCGGCAATAACAATGAGCAGTTCTTC. Its protein is CASSVGGGNNNEQFF.

Points on this clone: Other DNA sequences in this sample translate to the same CDR3. The gene calls are TRBV29-1 and TRBJ1-1; a possible D gene is TRBD1 (6 bases). The CDR3 runs 13 residues. The germline gives CDR1 SQVTM, CDR2 ANQGSEA. Between the trimmed V and J ends, which lost 5 bases and 0 bases, there was a span of 10 bases. CDR3 nucleotide sequence: TGCAGCGTTTTAGGACAGATGAACACTGAAGCTTTCTTT. Protein product: CSVLGQMNTEAFF.

The CDR3 DNA reads TGTGCCAGCAGCTTGGGCGGGGCGGGCCGGGGCACCGGGGAGCTGTTTTTT. Its protein is CASSLGGAGRGTGELFF. The V call is TRBV5-4, the J call TRBJ2-2, with D perhaps matching TRBD2 (6 bases). This CDR3 region has 17 residues. V lost 0 bases and J lost 4, with 16 bases in between. Germline V lookup: CDR1 SGHNT, CDR2 YYREEE (reference sequence).